This T cell receptor beta chain was found in a study of beta chain features in type 1 diabetes. About the research overall: Summed over all samples, the examined sorted cells came to 95 million to 130 million.

The investigators reverse transcribed all of the isolated RNA, so they sequenced expressed TCRB transcripts. Profiled with immunoSEQ multiplex PCR; TCRdb holds only in-frame clones, not every one. The table shows 300,000 or so clones, with 14% occurring only once. The CDR3 has 14 residues. The V gene's germline CDR1 is SNHLY and CDR2 FYNNEI. V was trimmed by 7 bases and J by 5 bases, leaving 18 bases between them. Study results and caveats: Significant though moderate, a shortening of TCRB CDR3s appeared in all four CD4+ subsets of Type 1 diabetes patients.

This clone was observed a few times. Antigen unknown. The receptor's source is a man aged 25 to 45 with type 1 diabetes. This chain connects TRBV2 to TRBJ2-7; a weak D match, TRBD2 (6 bases). Sequencing was carried out using naive CD4+ T cells from blood. DNA of the CDR3: TGTGCCAGCACGTACCACGGGAGAAGTAACGAGCAGTACTTC. Amino acids: CASTYHGRSNEQYF.